Shown below are 28 T cell receptor beta chains from a single sample sequenced in a study of graft-versus-host responses after intestinal transplantation. Produced via immunoSEQ multiplex PCR; TCRdb's table is partial and in-frame only. The sample lists approximately 82,000 clones; 90% to 95% were seen once. No antigens are known for them. The sample consisted of unstimulated CD8+ T cells sorted from spleen or lymph node cells, taken before transplant. The origin of the receptors is a human donor who was the organ donor for an intestinal transplant.

The chain carries TRBV27 and TRBJ2-7; D is undetermined. V lost 6 bases and J lost 3, with 12 bases in between. The germline CDR1 and CDR2 sequences are MNHEY and SMNVEV (reference sequence). The CDR3 has 13 residues. The CDR3 bases are TGTGCCAGCAGCCCACCCGGAGTCTACGAGCAGTACTTC. This codes for CASSPPGVYEQYF.

This sequence joins TRBV6-6 and TRBJ1-6; TRBD1 matches 10 bases. Losses at the gene ends were 8 bases for V and 8 bases for J; bases not matched to a gene: 3. This CDR3 is 13 amino acids long. Germline CDR1 and CDR2: MNHNY and SVGAGI (reference sequence). CDR3 amino acids: CASSGQGDSPLHF. The CDR3 nucleotides read TGTGCCAGCTCCGGACAGGGGGATTCACCCCTCCACTTT.

The V gene is TRBV28, the J gene TRBJ2-7; tentatively, D is TRBD2 (7 bases). CDR3 length: 17 residues. With 5 bases removed from V and 2 bases from J, the gap between germline ends came to 22 bases. Germline V gives CDR1 MDHEN, CDR2 SYDVKM. Here the CDR3 DNA reads TGTGCCAGCAGTCCGGTGGGGGGGCGCGGGGTTGCCTACGAGCAGTACTTC. Translating it yields CASSPVGGRGVAYEQYF. Together with reference TRBV28 and TRBJ2-7, the CDR3 gives the full variable domain: DVKVTQSSRYLVKRTGEKVFLECVQDMDHENMFWYRQDPGLGLRLIYFSYDVKMKEKGDIPEGYSVSREKKERFSLILESASTNQTSMYLCASSPVGGRGVAYEQYFGPGTRLTVT.

The J gene is TRBJ1-5, the V gene TRBV28; 8 nucleotides align to TRBD1. This CDR3 is 17 amino acids long. Germline V gene sequence: CDR1 MDHEN, CDR2 SYDVKM. J gave up 5 bases and V 4 bases, and 13 bases lay outside the gene matches. In DNA form, the CDR3 reads TGTGCCAGCAGTTCCGGAGGACAGGGTGGGTTGCATCAGCCCCAGCATTTT. It encodes CASSSGGQGGLHQPQHF.

The genes are TRBV5-1 and TRBJ2-7; unclear D gene. The CDR3 extends over 13 amino acids. The germline V gene encodes CDR1 SGHRS and CDR2 YFSETQ. Trimming cost V 1 base and J 1 base, with 6 bases left between them. The CDR3 is CASSLRPSYEQYF. The CDR3 DNA is TGCGCCAGCAGCTTGCGTCCGTCCTACGAGCAGTACTTC.

This chain uses TRBV28 with TRBJ1-4; 7 bases line up with TRBD1. This CDR3 comprises 13 residues. CDR1 and CDR2 (germline): MDHEN, SYDVKM. V shed 7 bases and J 7 bases; nucleotides not matched to a gene: 6. This CDR3 is CASMGTEAEKLFF. DNA for the CDR3: TGTGCCAGCATGGGGACAGAGGCTGAAAAACTGTTTTTT.

V is TRBV4-1 and J is TRBJ2-7; the match to TRBD2 covers 7 bases. V gave up 1 base and J gave up 3 bases; unmatched junction bases: 6. There are 15 residues in the CDR3. Looked up from germline, CDR1 is MGHRA and CDR2 is YSYEKL. The CDR3 sequence is CASSQGSGGIYEQYF. CDR3 in DNA: TGCGCCAGCAGCCAAGGTTCCGGGGGGATCTACGAGCAGTACTTC.

V usage is TRBV9 and J usage is TRBJ2-7, with 8 bases identical to TRBD2. After removal of 3 bases from V and 4 bases from J, the junction contained 12 bases not matched to a gene. In germline, CDR1 is SGDLS, CDR2 YYNGEE. The CDR3 is 16 amino acids. This chain's CDR3 is CASSALFGRERYEQYF. As DNA, the CDR3 is TGTGCCAGCAGCGCATTGTTCGGGAGGGAGAGATACGAGCAGTACTTC.

The rearrangement links TRBV11-2 to TRBJ2-1; 8 bases are a match to TRBD1. Germline V gives CDR1 SGHAT, CDR2 FQNNGV. Losses at the gene ends were 8 bases for V and 6 bases for J; bases not matched to a gene: 9. The CDR3 is 14 amino acids. The CDR3 nucleotides read TGTGCCAGCGGACCCCGGGACAGGTCCAATGAGCAGTTCTTC. It specifies CASGPRDRSNEQFF.

The CDR3 spells CASSLLLAGGPNEQFF. The CDR3 nucleotides read TGTGCCAGCAGTTTACTGCTAGCGGGGGGGCCTAATGAGCAGTTCTTC. The chain has TRBV27 and TRBJ2-1, with 12 bases aligning to TRBD2. CDR1 MNHEY and CDR2 SMNVEV come from the germline V gene (reference sequence). V lost 2 bases to trimming and J lost 7 bases; unmatched junction nucleotides: 6. This CDR3 is built from 16 residues.

This clone has a single count. The chain joins TRBV27 to TRBJ1-2; tentative D call: TRBD1 (6 bases). Germline V gene data show CDR1 as MNHEY and CDR2 as SMNVEV (reference sequence). There are 15 residues in the CDR3. The germline V and J ends were trimmed by 2 bases and 4 bases, with 14 bases remaining between them. In DNA, the CDR3 is TGTGCCAGCAGTTTAACGGGGGGCGCAGGCTATGGCTACACCTTC. Translating gives CASSLTGGAGYGYTF.

The sample holds one count of this clone. The V and J genes are TRBV11-2 and TRBJ1-1; no clear D. Trimming pared 1 base from V and 2 bases from J, leaving 11 bases between. CDR3 length: 15 amino acids. Germline V gene sequence: CDR1 SGHAT, CDR2 FQNNGV. The CDR3 loop is CASSLVSAGNTEAFF. CDR3 DNA sequence: TGTGCCAGCAGCTTAGTTTCGGCAGGCAACACTGAAGCTTTCTTT.

The chain employs TRBV11-2 and TRBJ2-1; 13 bases are shared with TRBD2. Germline trimming cut 5 bases from V and 8 bases from J; bases unmatched to any gene: 9. CDR1 and CDR2 (germline): SGHAT, FQNNGV. CDR3 length equals 16 residues. The CDR3 coding sequence is TGTGCCAGCAGCCAAGCGGGGACTAGCGGGATATATGAGCAGTTCTTC. Translation: CASSQAGTSGIYEQFF.

The table lists this clone with a count of one. The chain uses TRBV7-3 and TRBJ2-2, with D perhaps matching TRBD2 (5 bases). The ends were cut back, 4 bases at V and 7 bases at J, with 13 bases in the middle. CDR3 size: 14 residues. The germline CDR1 and CDR2 sequences are SGHTA and FQGTGA. CDR3 amino acids: CASSSDGGGGELFF. The DNA of the CDR3 is TGTGCCAGCAGCTCGGACGGAGGAGGCGGGGAGCTGTTTTTT.

The chain is built from TRBV29-1 and TRBJ1-2, with D possibly matching TRBD1 (5 bases). Per the germline V gene, CDR1 is SQVTM and CDR2 is ANQGSEA. The CDR3 is 13 residues long. V lost 7 bases, J lost 0 bases, and 12 bases lay in between. CDR3 in amino acids: CSAVWGANYGYTF. DNA of the CDR3: TGCAGCGCGGTGTGGGGGGCTAACTATGGCTACACCTTC.

The chain has TRBV19 and TRBJ2-6; 9 bases align to TRBD1. Germline trimming cut 10 bases from V and 4 bases from J; bases unmatched to any gene: 5. CDR3 size: 14 residues. Germline V gene sequence: CDR1 LNHDA, CDR2 SQIVND (reference sequence). The chain's CDR3 is CATGGTGGANVLTF. CDR3 sequence (DNA): TGTGCCACCGGGGGGACAGGGGGGGCCAACGTCCTGACTTTC. Full variable domain (rest looked up from reference TRBV19 and TRBJ2-6): DGGITQSPKYLFRKEGQNVTLSCEQNLNHDAMYWYRQDPGQGLRLIYYSQIVNDFQKGDIAEGYSVSREKKESFPLTVTSAQKNPTAFYLCATGGTGGANVLTFGAGSRLTVL.

The J gene is TRBJ2-5, the V gene TRBV2; tentative D call: TRBD1 (6 bases). Germline loops: CDR1 SNHLY, CDR2 FYNNEI. V was trimmed by 1 base and J by 3 bases, leaving 9 bases between them. This CDR3 spans 14 amino acids. CDR3 sequence (DNA): TGTGCCAGCAGTGAAGTTCCAGGGGAAGAGACCCAGTACTTC. Its protein product is CASSEVPGEETQYF.

V and J are TRBV19 and TRBJ2-5; D perhaps matches TRBD2 (6 bases). CDR1 is LNHDA and CDR2 is SQIVND in the germline V gene (reference sequence). V was cut by 5 bases and J by 5 bases, with 15 bases left in between. CDR3 length: 14 residues. The CDR3 loop is CASSGAGRWETQYF. CDR3 bases: TGTGCCAGTAGTGGCGCGGGGAGGTGGGAGACCCAGTACTTC.

This chain uses TRBV7-2 with TRBJ2-1, with 8 nucleotides matching TRBD2. The V segment lost 9 bases and the J segment 10 bases; nucleotides outside the gene matches: 14. The CDR3 has 14 amino acids. CDR1 and CDR2 from the germline V gene are SGHTA and FQGNSA. CDR3 coding DNA: TGTGCCAGGGGGGCAGCGGGGGCGCTTCGGGAGCAGTTCTTC. Residues: CARGAAGALREQFF.

The V and J genes are TRBV5-1 and TRBJ2-1, with D possibly matching TRBD2 (5 bases). V dropped 8 bases and J dropped 1 base, with 22 bases sitting between them. Germline CDR1 reads SGHRS; CDR2 reads YFSETQ. The CDR3 has 17 residues. The CDR3 DNA is TGCGCCAGTACCTTTTGGGTAGCGTCCATATCCTACAATGAGCAGTTCTTC. Amino acid sequence: CASTFWVASISYNEQFF.

The chain uses TRBV7-9 and TRBJ2-5, with unresolved D. This CDR3 is 12 amino acids long. V gave up 11 bases and J gave up 5 bases, with 15 bases separating them. Germline assignment: CDR1 SEHNR and CDR2 FQNEAQ (reference sequence). CDR3 nucleotides: TGTGCCTGCGCCGGTGTTACGGAGACCCAGTACTTC. Amino acid sequence: CACAGVTETQYF.

The chain employs TRBV5-6 and TRBJ1-4, with D possibly TRBD1 on 5 matching bases. The length of the CDR3 is 15 residues. Germline lookup yields CDR1 SGHDT and CDR2 YYEEEE. With 3 bases removed from V and 5 bases from J, the gap between germline ends came to 14 bases. CDR3 residues: CASSSMTAANEKLFF. CDR3 in DNA: TGTGCCAGCAGCTCGATGACAGCCGCCAATGAAAAACTGTTTTTT.

This sequence joins TRBV4-2 and TRBJ2-1, with D unclear. Trimming cost V 1 base and J 6 bases, with 4 bases left between them. The CDR3 totals 12 residues. CDR1 is LGHNA and CDR2 is YNFKEQ in the germline V gene. The CDR3 reads CASSQGSNEQFF. CDR3 DNA sequence: TGTGCCAGCAGCCAAGGCAGCAATGAGCAGTTCTTC.

The CDR3 loop reads CASSEVRTGENEKLFF. The DNA for the CDR3 is TGTGCCAGCAGTGAAGTCCGGACAGGGGAAAATGAAAAACTGTTTTTT. The chain has TRBV6-1 and TRBJ1-4; 9 nucleotides line up with TRBD1. Germline loops: CDR1 MNHNS, CDR2 SASEGT. V shed 1 base, J shed 5 bases, and the junction held 5 bases outside the gene matches. CDR3 length: 16 residues.

J is TRBJ1-5 and V is TRBV6-5; 8 nucleotides align to TRBD1. This CDR3 spans 13 amino acids. The V gene end was trimmed by 6 bases and the J gene end by 7 bases; junction bases not matched to a gene: 5. Germline CDR1 is MNHEY and CDR2 is SVGAGI. The DNA of the CDR3 is TGTGCCAGCAGCCCTTCAGGGGGCCAGCCCCAGCATTTT. It is translated as CASSPSGGQPQHF.

The chain joins TRBV27 to TRBJ2-7; D is possibly TRBD2 (6 bases). V lost 5 bases, J lost 3 bases, and 11 bases lay in between. CDR1 is MNHEY and CDR2 is SMNVEV in the germline V gene (reference sequence). The CDR3 runs to 13 residues. CDR3 bases: TGTGCCAGCAGTGGGGGGAGTGACTACGAGCAGTACTTC. Translation gives CASSGGSDYEQYF.

The rearrangement uses TRBV6-5 and TRBJ2-3; 8 positions match TRBD2. This CDR3 comprises 14 residues. The germline gives CDR1 MNHEY, CDR2 SVGAGI. With 8 bases clipped from V and 6 bases from J, the junction kept 10 bases outside the gene matches. The CDR3 loop reads CASSSGGGWDTQYF. The CDR3 bases are TGTGCCAGCTCCTCCGGGGGGGGGTGGGATACGCAGTATTTT.

This clone has just one count. The chain couples TRBV27 to TRBJ2-7, with 7 positions matching TRBD2. The trim removed 3 bases at V and 5 bases at J, leaving 4 bases unmatched. CDR1 is MNHEY, CDR2 SMNVEV, per germline (reference sequence). The CDR3 length is 13 residues. The CDR3 DNA follows: TGTGCCAGCAGTTTCAGCGGGGCAGACGAGCAGTACTTC. Translated, it gives CASSFSGADEQYF.